The rows below give T cell receptor beta chains drawn from one sample of a study of T cell changes during pregnancy in multiple sclerosis. Assay: immunoSEQ multiplex PCR; the TCRdb copy retains only in-frame clones and omits some. Among 84,000 or so clones listed, approximately 94% were seen once. The source material was peripheral blood, sampled in the third trimester of pregnancy. These receptors were taken from a female donor with multiple sclerosis, enrolled in a pregnancy study. CDR3s include the opening cysteine and the closing phenylalanine or tryptophan. A D gene is named only where the DNA matches it firmly. Part of the rows lack a size; the others show once, few, many or a class for expanded clones.

j_gene: TRBJ2-7
v_gene: TRBV11-2
d_gene: .
abundance: few
CDR3nt: TGTGCCAGCAGCTCGAGGGAGTACGAGCAGTACTTC
CDR3aa: CASSSREYEQYF

j_gene: TRBJ1-6
v_gene: TRBV30
d_gene: .
abundance: .
CDR3nt: TGTGCCTGGAGTATAACAGGGAAGGATAATTCACCCCTCCACTTT
CDR3aa: CAWSITGKDNSPLHF

j_gene: TRBJ2-1
v_gene: TRBV4-1
d_gene: .
abundance: .
CDR3nt: TGCGCCAGCAGCCAATGGGTTCGAGGGAACGATGAGCAGTTCTTC
CDR3aa: CASSQWVRGNDEQFF

j_gene: TRBJ1-5
v_gene: TRBV9
d_gene: .
abundance: .
CDR3nt: TGTGCCAGCAGCGCGGGGGGTGGGCGGCAGCCCCAGCATTTT
CDR3aa: CASSAGGGRQPQHF

j_gene: TRBJ1-3
v_gene: TRBV10-2
d_gene: TRBD1
abundance: .
CDR3nt: TGCGCCAGCAGTGGGGACAGCAGAAACACCATATATTTT
CDR3aa: CASSGDSRNTIYF

j_gene: TRBJ2-3
v_gene: TRBV11-2
d_gene: .
abundance: .
CDR3nt: TGTGCCAGCTTTGGGGGGGATACGCAGTATTTT
CDR3aa: CASFGGDTQYF

j_gene: TRBJ2-7
v_gene: TRBV18
d_gene: TRBD1
abundance: .
CDR3nt: TGTGCCAGCTCACCGGGACAGCAGTCCTACGAGCAGTACTTC
CDR3aa: CASSPGQQSYEQYF

j_gene: TRBJ1-1
v_gene: TRBV15
d_gene: .
abundance: few
CDR3nt: TGTGCCACCAGCAGACGTTCAGGCATTGGAGGGACTGAAGCTTTCTTT
CDR3aa: CATSRRSGIGGTEAFF

j_gene: TRBJ1-2
v_gene: TRBV6-5
d_gene: TRBD1
abundance: .
CDR3nt: TGTGCCAGCAGGGATACAGGGGGTGGTGGCTACACCTTC
CDR3aa: CASRDTGGGGYTF

j_gene: TRBJ2-1
v_gene: TRBV9
d_gene: .
abundance: .
CDR3nt: TGTGCCAGCAGCGTAGGAGTACGCGGGGATTCCTACAATGAGCAGTTCTTC
CDR3aa: CASSVGVRGDSYNEQFF

j_gene: TRBJ1-2
v_gene: TRBV29-1
d_gene: TRBD1
abundance: once
CDR3nt: TGCAGCGTTGAAGCCGGGACAGCCAACTATGGCTACACCTTC
CDR3aa: CSVEAGTANYGYTF

j_gene: TRBJ1-3
v_gene: TRBV2
d_gene: .
abundance: .
CDR3nt: TGTGCCAGCAGTGAAGAAAGGGGTGGACAGACCTCTGGAAACACCATATATTTT
CDR3aa: CASSEERGGQTSGNTIYF

j_gene: TRBJ2-5
v_gene: TRBV7-8
d_gene: .
abundance: .
CDR3nt: TGTGCCAGCAGCCGGCCGGGAGAGACCCAGTACTTC
CDR3aa: CASSRPGETQYF

j_gene: TRBJ2-6
v_gene: TRBV4-1
d_gene: .
abundance: .
CDR3nt: TGCGCCAGCAGCCAGACCGAAGACACCTACTCTGGGGCCAACGTCCTGACTTTC
CDR3aa: CASSQTEDTYSGANVLTF

j_gene: TRBJ2-3
v_gene: TRBV10-3
d_gene: .
abundance: .
CDR3nt: TGTGCCATCAGGGGGGACTCCACAGATACGCAGTATTTT
CDR3aa: CAIRGDSTDTQYF